This paragraph covers one T cell receptor (beta chain) sequence. The antigen is undetermined. TCRdb's copy holds only in-frame clones and misses some; the assay was immunoSEQ multiplex PCR. The sample comprises about 330,000 clones, about nine tenths of which are singletons, and roughly 6% rests with the top ten. The data were taken from a study of Ad26.COV2.S vaccination and SARS-CoV-2 variants. Study summary: Recipients of Ad26.COV2.S got it intramuscularly, once or twice 56 days apart.

The germline V and J ends were trimmed by 5 bases and 5 bases, with 18 bases remaining between them. The CDR3 is made up of 15 amino acids. The germline gives CDR1 SGHNT, CDR2 YENEEA. Findings and caveats of the study: Measures of TCR breadth and depth may have fallen short of total T cell responses.

Treatment denoted: roughly 18 received Ad26.COV2.S at low or high dose, single or two shots; 5 received placebo; per-sample allocation not given. Specimens were obtained on day 63 following the first vaccine or placebo injection. This specimen consisted of peripheral blood, obtained in a trial of Ad26.COV2.S vaccine versus placebo. J is TRBJ2-5 and V is TRBV11-3; D not resolved. This TCR was recovered from a person aged 18 to 65 who received the Ad26.COV2.S COVID-19 vaccine or a placebo. CDR3 loop: CASSRTGPPGETQYF. The CDR3 DNA sequence: TGTGCCAGCAGCCGGACCGGGCCGCCTGGCGAGACCCAGTACTTC.